Here is one T cell receptor (beta chain) with its context. The antigen is unknown. Generated by immunoSEQ multiplex PCR, the TCRdb table keeps only in-frame clones and is missing some. This sample carries around 150,000 clones, around nine tenths of them seen once, and the ten largest clones take over 4%. The source of the sample is a study of T cell responses to AZD1222 COVID-19 vaccine. Per germline, CDR1 SGHRS and CDR2 YFSETQ. Trimming shortened V by 4 bases and J by 5 bases, and 6 bases separated the two germline ends. The CDR3 totals 11 residues. Overall study findings and caveats: Repertoires were obtained solely post-peak T cell response. Reports indicate that nearly half of spike-specific TCRs are directed at unmutated variant regions. Researchers report vaccine-associated CD4 TCRs spanning spike, with dominance at 160-218 and 743-854. Spike-specific TCR breadth and depth both grew after two AZD1222 doses.

Sample: peripheral blood, taken 28 days after the second AZD1222 dose. This receptor was taken from an adult who received the AZD1222 COVID-19 vaccine. V and J are TRBV5-1 and TRBJ1-1, with D unresolved. CDR3 in DNA: TGCGCCAGCAGCGCGACAACTGAAGCTTTCTTT. As protein: CASSATTEAFF.